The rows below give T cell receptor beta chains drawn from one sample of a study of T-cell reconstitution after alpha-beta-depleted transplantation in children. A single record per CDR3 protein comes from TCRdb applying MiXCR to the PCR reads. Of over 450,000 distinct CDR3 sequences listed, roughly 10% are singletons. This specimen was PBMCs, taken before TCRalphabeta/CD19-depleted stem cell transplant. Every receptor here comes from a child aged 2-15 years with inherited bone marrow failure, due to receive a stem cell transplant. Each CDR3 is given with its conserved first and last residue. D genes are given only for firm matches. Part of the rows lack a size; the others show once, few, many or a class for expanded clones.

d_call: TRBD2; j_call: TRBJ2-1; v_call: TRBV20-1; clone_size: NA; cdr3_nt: TGCTGTGCTAGGGGCGGGACTAGCGGGGTCAGGGCCTACAATGAGCAGTTCTTC; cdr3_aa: CCARGGTSGVRAYNEQFF
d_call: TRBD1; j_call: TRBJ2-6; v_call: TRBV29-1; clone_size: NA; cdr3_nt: TGCAGCGTTGGATGGGACAGGAGCAACTCTGGGGCCAACGTCCTGACTTTC; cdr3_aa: CSVGWDRSNSGANVLTF
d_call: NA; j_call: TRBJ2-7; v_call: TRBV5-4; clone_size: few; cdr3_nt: TGTGCCAGCAGCTTGGTTTCCGGGACAATTGCCTACGAGCAGTACTTC; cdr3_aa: CASSLVSGTIAYEQYF
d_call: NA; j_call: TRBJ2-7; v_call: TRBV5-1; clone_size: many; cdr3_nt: TGCGCCAGCAGCCGTCGGACTTACTCCTACGAGCAGTACTTC; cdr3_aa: CASSRRTYSYEQYF
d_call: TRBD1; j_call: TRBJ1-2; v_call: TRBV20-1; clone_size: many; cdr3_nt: TGCAGTGCTTTCGACCGTCAGGGGGCGCGGGGCTACACCTTC; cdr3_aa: CSAFDRQGARGYTF
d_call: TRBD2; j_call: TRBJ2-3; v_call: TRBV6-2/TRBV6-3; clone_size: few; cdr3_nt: TGTGCCAGCAGTTACGCTATCCCGACCTTGGCGGGAGAGCCGATTACGCAGTATTTT; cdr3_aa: CASSYAIPTLAGEPITQYF
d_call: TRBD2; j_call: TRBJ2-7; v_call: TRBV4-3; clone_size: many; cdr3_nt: TGCGCCAGCAGCCAAGCTACTAGCGGAGGATCCTACGAGCAGTACTTC; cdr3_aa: CASSQATSGGSYEQYF
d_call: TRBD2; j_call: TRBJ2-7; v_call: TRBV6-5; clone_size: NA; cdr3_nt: TGTGCCAGCAGTTACTGGACTAGCGGGACCTACGAGCAGTACTTC; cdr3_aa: CASSYWTSGTYEQYF
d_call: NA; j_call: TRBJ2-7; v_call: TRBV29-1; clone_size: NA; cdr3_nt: TGCAGCGACATGGACAACCTAGGGTACGAGCAGTACTTC; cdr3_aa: CSDMDNLGYEQYF
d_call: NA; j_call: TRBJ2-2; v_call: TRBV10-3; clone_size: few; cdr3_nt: TGTGCCATCAGTCCCTCCCGACAGGTCGACACCGGGGAGCTGTTTTTT; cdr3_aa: CAISPSRQVDTGELFF
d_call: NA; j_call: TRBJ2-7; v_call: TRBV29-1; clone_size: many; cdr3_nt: TGCAGCGTTGCTCAGCCCACCTACGAGCAGTACTTC; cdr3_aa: CSVAQPTYEQYF
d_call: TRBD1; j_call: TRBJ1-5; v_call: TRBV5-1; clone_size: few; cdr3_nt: TGCGCCAGCAGCTCTATAAGGACAGGATTTTATAGCAATCAGCCCCAGCATTTT; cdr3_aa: CASSSIRTGFYSNQPQHF
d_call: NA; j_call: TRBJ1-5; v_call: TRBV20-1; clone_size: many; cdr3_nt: TGCAGTGCTAGTCCGCCGCTGGGGCCTAATCAGCCCCAGCATTTT; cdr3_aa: CSASPPLGPNQPQHF
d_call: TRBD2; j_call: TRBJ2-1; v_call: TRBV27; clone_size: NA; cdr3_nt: TGTGCCAGCGGGCAAGGACTAGCCCACAATGAGCAGTTCTTC; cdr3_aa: CASGQGLAHNEQFF
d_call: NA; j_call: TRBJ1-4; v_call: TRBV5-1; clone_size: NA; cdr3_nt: TGCGCCAGCAGCCCCGACAGTGCAACTAATGAAAAACTGTTTTTT; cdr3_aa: CASSPDSATNEKLFF
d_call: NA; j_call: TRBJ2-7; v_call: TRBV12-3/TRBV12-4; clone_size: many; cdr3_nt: TGTGCCAGCAGTTTATCTATAGGTCGCTCCTACGAGCAGTACTTC; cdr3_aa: CASSLSIGRSYEQYF
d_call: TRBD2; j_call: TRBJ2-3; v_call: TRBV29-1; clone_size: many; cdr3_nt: TGCAGCGTTGAGACTAGCGGCAGCACAGATACGCAGTATTTT; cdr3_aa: CSVETSGSTDTQYF
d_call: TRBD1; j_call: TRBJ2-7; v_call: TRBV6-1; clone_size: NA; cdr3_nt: TGTGCCAGCAGTGAAATGGACAGGGCGTACGAGCAGTACTTC; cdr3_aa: CASSEMDRAYEQYF
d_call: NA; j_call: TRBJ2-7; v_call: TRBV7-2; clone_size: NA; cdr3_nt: TGTGCCAGCAGCCTAATACCCGGGACCGATATACCCTACGAGCAGTACTTC; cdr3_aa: CASSLIPGTDIPYEQYF
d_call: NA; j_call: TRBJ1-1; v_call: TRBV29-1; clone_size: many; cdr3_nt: TGCAGCGTTGGGCCCAGGGACCACACTGAAGCTTTCTTT; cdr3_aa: CSVGPRDHTEAFF
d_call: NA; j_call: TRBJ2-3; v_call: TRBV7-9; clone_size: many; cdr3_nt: TGTGCCAGCAGCCCCCCCAGGGCCGCGAATGTCACAGATACGCAGTATTTT; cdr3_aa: CASSPPRAANVTDTQYF
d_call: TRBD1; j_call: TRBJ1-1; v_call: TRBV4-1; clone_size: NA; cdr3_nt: TGCGCCAGCAGCCAAGATAGGGGGACAGGGGCGGCTGAAGCTTTCTTT; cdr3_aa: CASSQDRGTGAAEAFF
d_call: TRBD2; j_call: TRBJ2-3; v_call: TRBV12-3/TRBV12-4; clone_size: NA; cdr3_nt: TGTGCCAGCCTTCGGGGGGGAGGGCCGCCAGATACGCAGTATTTT; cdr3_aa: CASLRGGGPPDTQYF
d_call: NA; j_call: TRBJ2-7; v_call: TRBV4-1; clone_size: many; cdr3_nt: TGCGCCAGCAGCCAAGTGAGCTTCGCGGGACCGACCTACGAGCAGTACTTC; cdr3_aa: CASSQVSFAGPTYEQYF
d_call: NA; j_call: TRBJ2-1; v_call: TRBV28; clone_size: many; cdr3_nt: TGTGCCAGCAGTTTATTGATAGGGGTCTACAATGAGCAGTTCTTC; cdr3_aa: CASSLLIGVYNEQFF
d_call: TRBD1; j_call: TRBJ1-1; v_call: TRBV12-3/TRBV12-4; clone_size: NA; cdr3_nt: TGTGCCAGCACCCCGGGGTCCGACAGGGTGGGAAACACTGAAGCTTTCTTT; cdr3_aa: CASTPGSDRVGNTEAFF
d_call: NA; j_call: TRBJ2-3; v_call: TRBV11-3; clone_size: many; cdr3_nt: TGTGCCAGCAGCTTAGGAGGAGGAGGGGGTTTCACAGATACGCAGTATTTT; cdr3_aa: CASSLGGGGGFTDTQYF
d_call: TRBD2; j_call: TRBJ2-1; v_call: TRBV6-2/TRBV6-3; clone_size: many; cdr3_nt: TGTGCCAGCAGCCCCGGGACTAGCGAGTACAATGAGCAGTTCTTC; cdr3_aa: CASSPGTSEYNEQFF
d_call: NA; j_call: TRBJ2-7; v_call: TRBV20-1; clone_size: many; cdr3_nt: TGCAGTGCGATCTCGCCGGGCAAGTACGAGCAGTACTTC; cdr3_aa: CSAISPGKYEQYF
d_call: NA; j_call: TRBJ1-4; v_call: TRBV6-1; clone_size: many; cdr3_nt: TGTGCCAGCAGCCTGATACGGTTTAATGAAAAACTGTTTTTT; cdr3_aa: CASSLIRFNEKLFF
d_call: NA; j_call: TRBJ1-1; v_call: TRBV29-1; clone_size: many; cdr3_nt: TGCAGCGCCCATCATGGCACTGAAGCTTTCTTT; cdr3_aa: CSAHHGTEAFF
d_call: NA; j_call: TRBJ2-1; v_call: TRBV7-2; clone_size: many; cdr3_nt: TGTGCCAGCAGCCCGCGGGATTCCAGGAATGAGCAGTTCTTC; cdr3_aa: CASSPRDSRNEQFF
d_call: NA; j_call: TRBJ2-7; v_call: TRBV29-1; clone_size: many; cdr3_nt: TGCAGCGTTGAATCCGGGAGAGGCTACGAGCAGTACTTC; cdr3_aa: CSVESGRGYEQYF
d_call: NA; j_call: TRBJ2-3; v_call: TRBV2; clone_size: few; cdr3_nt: TGTGCCAGCACCCTCCTAACGATCACAGATACGCAGTATTTT; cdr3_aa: CASTLLTITDTQYF
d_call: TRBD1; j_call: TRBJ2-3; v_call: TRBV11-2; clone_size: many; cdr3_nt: TGTGCCAGCAGCGATAGACAGGGGAGCACAGATACGCAGTATTTT; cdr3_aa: CASSDRQGSTDTQYF
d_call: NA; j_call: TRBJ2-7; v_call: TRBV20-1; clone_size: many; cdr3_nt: TGCAGTGCTAGCCGGGACTCGAGGCAGTACTTC; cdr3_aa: CSASRDSRQYF
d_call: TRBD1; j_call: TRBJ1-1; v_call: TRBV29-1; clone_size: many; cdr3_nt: TGCAGCGTTCTAGGGACAGGGGATAACACTGAAGCTTTCTTT; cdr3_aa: CSVLGTGDNTEAFF
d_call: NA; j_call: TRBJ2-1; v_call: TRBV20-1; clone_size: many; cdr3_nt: TGCAGTGCTATATTTCGCAATGAGCAGTTCTTC; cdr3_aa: CSAIFRNEQFF
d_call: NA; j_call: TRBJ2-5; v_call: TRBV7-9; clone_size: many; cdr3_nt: TGTGCCAGCAGTGACGGGTGGGAGACCCAGTACTTC; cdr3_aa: CASSDGWETQYF
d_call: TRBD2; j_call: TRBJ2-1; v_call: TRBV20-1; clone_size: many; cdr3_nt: TGCAGTGCCCCGGGACTAGCGGGAGACAATGAGCAGTTCTTC; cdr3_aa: CSAPGLAGDNEQFF
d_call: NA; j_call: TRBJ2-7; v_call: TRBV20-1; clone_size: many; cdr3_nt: TGCAGTGCGAGGACCGGACTCGACACCTACGAGCAGTACTTC; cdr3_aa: CSARTGLDTYEQYF